This T cell receptor (beta chain) stems from a study of CD8 T cells in ankylosing spondylitis. Trimming removed 1 base from V and 5 bases from J; junction bases left unmatched: 6. The CDR3 sequence is 16 residues long. In TCRdb, the 5' RACE reads were re-called with MiXCR into one record per CDR3 protein. Of 650,000 to 800,000 distinct CDR3 sequences listed, about 20% are singletons. Study conclusions and caveats: Ankylosing spondylitis blood appeared to be characterized by a TCR beta motif of eight highly homologous variants.

Of note for this clonotype: What it binds is not known.

V gene TRBV12-3 or TRBV12-4 combines with J gene TRBJ2-5; TRBD2 matches 11 bases. The source is a male donor with ankylosing spondylitis. The material sequenced was blood, either unsorted or a sorted T cell fraction (not recorded which). CDR3 sequence: CASSLGVAGGQETQYF. CDR3 DNA sequence: TGTGCCAGCAGTTTAGGGGTAGCGGGAGGGCAGGAGACCCAGTACTTC.